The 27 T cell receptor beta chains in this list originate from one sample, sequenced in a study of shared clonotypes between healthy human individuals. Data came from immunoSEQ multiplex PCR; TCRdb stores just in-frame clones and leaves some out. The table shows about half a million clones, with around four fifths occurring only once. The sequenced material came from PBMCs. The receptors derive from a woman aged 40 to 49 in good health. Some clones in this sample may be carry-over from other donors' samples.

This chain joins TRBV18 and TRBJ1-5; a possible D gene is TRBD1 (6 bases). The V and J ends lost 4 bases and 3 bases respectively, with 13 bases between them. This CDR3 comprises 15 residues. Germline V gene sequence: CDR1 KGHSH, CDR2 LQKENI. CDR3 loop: CASSRDTAFNQPQHF. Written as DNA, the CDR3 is TGTGCCAGCTCACGGGACACGGCCTTCAATCAGCCCCAGCATTTT.

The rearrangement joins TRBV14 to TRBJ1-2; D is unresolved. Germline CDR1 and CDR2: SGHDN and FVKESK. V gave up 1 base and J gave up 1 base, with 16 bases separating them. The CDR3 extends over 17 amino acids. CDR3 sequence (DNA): TGTGCCAGCAGCCAAGCGGGAGGCAAAGCCCTTAACTATGGCTACACCTTC. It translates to CASSQAGGKALNYGYTF.

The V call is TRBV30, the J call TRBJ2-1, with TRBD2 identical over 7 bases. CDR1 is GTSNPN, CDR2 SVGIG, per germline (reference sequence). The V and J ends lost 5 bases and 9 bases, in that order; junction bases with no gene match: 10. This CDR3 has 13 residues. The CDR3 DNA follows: TGTGCCTGGCAATCCTCGTTAGCGGGTGAGCAGTTCTTC. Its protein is CAWQSSLAGEQFF. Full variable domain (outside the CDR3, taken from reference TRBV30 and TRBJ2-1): SQTIHQWPATLVQPVGSPLSLECTVEGTSNPNLYWYRQAAGRGLQLLFYSVGIGQISSEVPQNLSASRPQDRQFILSSKKLLLSDSGFYLCAWQSSLAGEQFFGPGTRLTVL.

The CDR3 loop reads CASSDRATGELFF. The DNA of the CDR3 is TGTGCCAGCTCAGACAGGGCAACCGGGGAGCTGTTTTTT. The rearrangement links TRBV18 to TRBJ2-2; 7 nucleotides align to TRBD1. Trimming at V came to 5 bases and at J to 5 bases, leaving 2 bases not matched to a gene. Per germline, CDR1 KGHSH and CDR2 LQKENI. This CDR3 is 13 amino acids long.

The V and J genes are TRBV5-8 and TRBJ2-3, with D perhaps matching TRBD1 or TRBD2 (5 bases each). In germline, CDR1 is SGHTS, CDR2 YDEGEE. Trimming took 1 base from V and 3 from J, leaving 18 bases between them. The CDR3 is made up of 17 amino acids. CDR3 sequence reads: CASSLYGGPGGTDTQYF. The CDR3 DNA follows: TGTGCCAGCAGCTTGTATGGTGGACCTGGGGGAACAGATACGCAGTATTTT.

CDR3 sequence reads: CASSLGQGLYYGYTF. The CDR3 DNA reads TGTGCCAGCAGTCTGGGACAGGGACTATACTATGGCTACACCTTC. The chain is built from TRBV27 and TRBJ1-2; 9 bases agree with TRBD1. Germline V CDR1 and CDR2: MNHEY, SMNVEV (reference sequence). This CDR3 is built from 15 residues. J lost 3 bases, V lost 5 bases, and 7 bases had no gene match.

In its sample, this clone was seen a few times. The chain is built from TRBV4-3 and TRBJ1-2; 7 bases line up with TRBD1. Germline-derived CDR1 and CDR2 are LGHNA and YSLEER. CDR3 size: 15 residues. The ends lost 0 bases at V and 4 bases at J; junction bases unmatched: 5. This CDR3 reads CASSQDTGVRYGYTF. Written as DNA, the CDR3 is TGCGCCAGCAGCCAAGATACAGGGGTCCGCTATGGCTACACCTTC.

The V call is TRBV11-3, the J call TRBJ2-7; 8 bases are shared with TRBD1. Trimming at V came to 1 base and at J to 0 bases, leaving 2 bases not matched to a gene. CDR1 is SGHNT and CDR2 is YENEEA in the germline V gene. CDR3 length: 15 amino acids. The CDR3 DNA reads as TGTGCCAGCAGCTTAGGTACAGGGGGCTCCTACGAGCAGTACTTC. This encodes CASSLGTGGSYEQYF.

The CDR3 sequence is CATSRDKGGSYEQYF. In DNA form, the CDR3 reads TGTGCCACCAGCAGAGATAAGGGGGGGAGCTACGAGCAGTACTTC. The rearrangement uses TRBV15 and TRBJ2-7, with D perhaps TRBD2 (7 bases). Between the trimmed V and J ends, which lost 0 bases and 3 bases, there was a span of 12 bases. Looked up from germline, CDR1 is LNHNV and CDR2 is YYDKDF (reference sequence). This CDR3 comprises 15 residues.

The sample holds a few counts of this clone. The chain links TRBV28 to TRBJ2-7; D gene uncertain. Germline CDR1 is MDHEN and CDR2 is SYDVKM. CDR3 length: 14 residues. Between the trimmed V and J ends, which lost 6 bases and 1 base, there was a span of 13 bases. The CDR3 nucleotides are TGTGCCAGCAGGGTGGGCCCGGCGTCCTACGAGCAGTACTTC. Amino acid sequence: CASRVGPASYEQYF. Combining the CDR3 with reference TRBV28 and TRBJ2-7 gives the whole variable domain DVKVTQSSRYLVKRTGEKVFLECVQDMDHENMFWYRQDPGLGLRLIYFSYDVKMKEKGDIPEGYSVSREKKERFSLILESASTNQTSMYLCASRVGPASYEQYFGPGTRLTVT.

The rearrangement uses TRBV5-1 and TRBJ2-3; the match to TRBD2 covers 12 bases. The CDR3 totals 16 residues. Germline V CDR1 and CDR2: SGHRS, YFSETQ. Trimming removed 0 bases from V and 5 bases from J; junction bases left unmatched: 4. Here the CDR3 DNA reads TGCGCCAGCAGCTTGGCCCTAGCGGGAGGGGGAGATACGCAGTATTTT. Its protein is CASSLALAGGGDTQYF.

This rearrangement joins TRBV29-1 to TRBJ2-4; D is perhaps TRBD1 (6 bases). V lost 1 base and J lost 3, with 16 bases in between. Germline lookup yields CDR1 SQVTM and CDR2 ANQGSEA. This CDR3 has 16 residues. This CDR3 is CSVEGAPGAFKNIQYF. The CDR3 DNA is TGCAGCGTTGAAGGAGCCCCAGGGGCGTTCAAAAACATTCAGTACTTC. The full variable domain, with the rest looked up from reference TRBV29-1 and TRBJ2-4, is SAVISQKPSRDICQRGTSLTIQCQVDSQVTMMFWYRQQPGQSLTLIATANQGSEATYESGFVIDKFPISRPNLTFSTLTVSNMSPEDSSIYLCSVEGAPGAFKNIQYFGAGTRLSVL.

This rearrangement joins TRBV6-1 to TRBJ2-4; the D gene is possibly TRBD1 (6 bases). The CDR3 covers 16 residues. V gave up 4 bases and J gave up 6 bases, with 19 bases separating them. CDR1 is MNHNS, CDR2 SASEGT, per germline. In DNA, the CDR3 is TGTGCCAGCAGTGGAGCCGGGCAGGGGTGGGCAAACATTCAGTACTTC. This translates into CASSGAGQGWANIQYF.

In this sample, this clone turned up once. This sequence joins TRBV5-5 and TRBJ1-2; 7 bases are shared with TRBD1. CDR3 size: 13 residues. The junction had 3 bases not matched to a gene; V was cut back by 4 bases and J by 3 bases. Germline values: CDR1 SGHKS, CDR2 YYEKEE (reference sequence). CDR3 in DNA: TGTGCCAGCAGCCACAGGGGAGACTATGGCTACACCTTC. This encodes CASSHRGDYGYTF. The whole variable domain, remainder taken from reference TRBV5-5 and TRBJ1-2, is DAGVTQSPTHLIKTRGQQVTLRCSPISGHKSVSWYQQVLGQGPQFIFQYYEKEERGRGNFPDRFSARQFPNYSSELNVNALLLGDSALYLCASSHRGDYGYTFGSGTRLTVV.

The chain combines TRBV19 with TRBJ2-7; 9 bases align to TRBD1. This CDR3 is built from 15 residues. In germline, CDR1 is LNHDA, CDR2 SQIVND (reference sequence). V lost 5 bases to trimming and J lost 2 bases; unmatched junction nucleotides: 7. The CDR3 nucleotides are TGTGCCAGTAGTCCCAGGACAGGGGTCACCTACGAGCAGTACTTC. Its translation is CASSPRTGVTYEQYF.

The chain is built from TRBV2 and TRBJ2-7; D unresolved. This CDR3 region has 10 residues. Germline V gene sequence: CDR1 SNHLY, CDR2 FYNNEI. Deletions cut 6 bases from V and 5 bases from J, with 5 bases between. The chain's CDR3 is CASRSDEQYF. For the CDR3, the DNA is TGTGCCAGCAGATCGGACGAGCAGTACTTC.

CDR3 region: CASSYSSPSYNEQFF. The CDR3 DNA sequence: TGTGCCAGCAGTTACTCGTCCCCCTCCTACAATGAGCAGTTCTTC. The V gene is TRBV6-6, the J gene TRBJ2-1; D unresolved. The length of the CDR3 is 15 residues. CDR1 MNHNY and CDR2 SVGAGI come from the germline V gene (reference sequence). V was trimmed by 0 bases and J by 0 bases, leaving 6 bases between them.

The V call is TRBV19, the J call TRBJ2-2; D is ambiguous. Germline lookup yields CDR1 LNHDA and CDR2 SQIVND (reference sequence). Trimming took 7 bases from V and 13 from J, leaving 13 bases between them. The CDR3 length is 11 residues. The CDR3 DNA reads TGTGCCAGTAACGCGGTCGGAGCGCTGTTTTTT. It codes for CASNAVGALFF.

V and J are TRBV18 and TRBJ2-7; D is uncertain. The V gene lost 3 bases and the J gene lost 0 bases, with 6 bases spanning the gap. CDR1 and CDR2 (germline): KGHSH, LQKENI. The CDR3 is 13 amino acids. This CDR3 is CASSPSSSYEQYF. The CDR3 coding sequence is TGTGCCAGCTCACCCTCTAGCTCCTACGAGCAGTACTTC.

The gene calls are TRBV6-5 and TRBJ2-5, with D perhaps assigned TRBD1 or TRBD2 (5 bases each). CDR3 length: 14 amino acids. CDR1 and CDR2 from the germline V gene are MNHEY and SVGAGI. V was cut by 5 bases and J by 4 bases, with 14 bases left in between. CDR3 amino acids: CASSRGYEGETQYF. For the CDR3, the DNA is TGTGCCAGCAGTAGGGGCTACGAGGGAGAGACCCAGTACTTC.

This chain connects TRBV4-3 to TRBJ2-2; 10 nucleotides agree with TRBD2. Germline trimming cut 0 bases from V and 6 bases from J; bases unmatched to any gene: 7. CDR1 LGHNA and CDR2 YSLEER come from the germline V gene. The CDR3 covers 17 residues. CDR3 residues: CASSQDPSGSLAGELFF. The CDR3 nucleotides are TGCGCCAGCAGCCAAGACCCTAGCGGGAGCCTTGCCGGGGAGCTGTTTTTT.

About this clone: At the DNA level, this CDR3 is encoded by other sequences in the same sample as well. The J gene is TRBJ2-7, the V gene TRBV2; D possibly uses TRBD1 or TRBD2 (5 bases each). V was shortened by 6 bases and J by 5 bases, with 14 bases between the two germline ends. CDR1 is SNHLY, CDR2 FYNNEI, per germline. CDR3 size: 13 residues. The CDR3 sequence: CASSERRGDEQYF. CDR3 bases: TGTGCCAGCAGCGAGCGTCGGGGCGACGAGCAGTACTTC.

CDR3 DNA sequence: TGTGCCAGCCTACCCCAACCGGGACAGGGTGAAAAACTGTTTTTT. The encoded protein is CASLPQPGQGEKLFF. The rearrangement uses TRBV18 and TRBJ1-4, with 9 bases lining up with TRBD1. The CDR3 covers 15 residues. CDR1 is KGHSH and CDR2 is LQKENI in the germline V gene. V was clipped by 8 bases and J by 7 bases; unmatched bases: 11.

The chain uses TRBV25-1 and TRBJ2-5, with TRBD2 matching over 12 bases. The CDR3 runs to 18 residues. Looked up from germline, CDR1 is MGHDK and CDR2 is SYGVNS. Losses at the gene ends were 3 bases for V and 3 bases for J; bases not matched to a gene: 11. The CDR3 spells CASSDSPSGRAWKETQYF. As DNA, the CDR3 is TGTGCCAGCAGTGATTCCCCTAGCGGGAGGGCCTGGAAAGAGACCCAGTACTTC.

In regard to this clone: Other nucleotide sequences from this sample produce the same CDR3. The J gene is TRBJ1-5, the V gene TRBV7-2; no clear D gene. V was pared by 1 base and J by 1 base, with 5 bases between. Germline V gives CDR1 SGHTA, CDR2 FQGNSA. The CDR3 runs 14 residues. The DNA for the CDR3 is TGTGCCAGCAGCTTAGTGGTGAGCAATCAGCCCCAGCATTTT. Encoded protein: CASSLVVSNQPQHF.

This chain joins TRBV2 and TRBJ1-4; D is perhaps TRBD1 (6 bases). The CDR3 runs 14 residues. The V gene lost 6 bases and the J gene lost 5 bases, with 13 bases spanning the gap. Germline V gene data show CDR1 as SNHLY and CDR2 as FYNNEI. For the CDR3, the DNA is TGTGCCAGCAGCCCCGGGACAATGAATGAAAAACTGTTTTTT. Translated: CASSPGTMNEKLFF.

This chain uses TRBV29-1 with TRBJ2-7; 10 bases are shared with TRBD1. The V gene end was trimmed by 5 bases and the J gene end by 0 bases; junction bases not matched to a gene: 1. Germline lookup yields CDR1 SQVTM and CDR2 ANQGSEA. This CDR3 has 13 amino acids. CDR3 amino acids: CSVWTGGSYEQYF. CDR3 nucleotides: TGCAGCGTTTGGACAGGGGGCTCCTACGAGCAGTACTTC.